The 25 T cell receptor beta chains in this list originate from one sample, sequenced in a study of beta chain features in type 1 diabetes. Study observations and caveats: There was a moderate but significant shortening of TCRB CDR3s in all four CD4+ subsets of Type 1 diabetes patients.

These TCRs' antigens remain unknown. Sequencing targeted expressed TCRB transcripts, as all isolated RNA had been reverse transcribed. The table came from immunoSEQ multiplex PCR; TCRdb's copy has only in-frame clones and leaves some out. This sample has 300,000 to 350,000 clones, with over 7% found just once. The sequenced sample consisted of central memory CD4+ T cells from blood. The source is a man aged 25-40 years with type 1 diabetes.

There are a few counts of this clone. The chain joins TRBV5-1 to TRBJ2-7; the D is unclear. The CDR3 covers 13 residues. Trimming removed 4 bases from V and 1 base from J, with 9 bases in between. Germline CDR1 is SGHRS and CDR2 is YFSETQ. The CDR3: CASSVQVSYEQYF. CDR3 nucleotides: TGCGCCAGCAGCGTCCAGGTTTCCTACGAGCAGTACTTC. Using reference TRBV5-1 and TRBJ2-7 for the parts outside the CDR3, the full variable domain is KAGVTQTPRYLIKTRGQQVTLSCSPISGHRSVSWYQQTPGQGLQFLFEYFSETQRNKGNFPGRFSGRQFSNSRSEMNVSTLELGDSALYLCASSVQVSYEQYFGPGTRLTVT.

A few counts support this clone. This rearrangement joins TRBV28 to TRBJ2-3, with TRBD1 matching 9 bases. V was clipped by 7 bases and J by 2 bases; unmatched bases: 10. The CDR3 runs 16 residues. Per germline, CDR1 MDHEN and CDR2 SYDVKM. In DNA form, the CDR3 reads TGTGCCAGCAACTTCGGGACAGGGCTGGCCACAGATACGCAGTATTTT. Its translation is CASNFGTGLATDTQYF.

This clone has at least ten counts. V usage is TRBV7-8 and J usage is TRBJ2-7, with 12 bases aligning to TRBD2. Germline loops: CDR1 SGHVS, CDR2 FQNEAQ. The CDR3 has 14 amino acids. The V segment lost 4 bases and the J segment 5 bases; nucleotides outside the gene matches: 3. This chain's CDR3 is CASSSGLAGNEQYF. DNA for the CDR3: TGTGCCAGCAGCTCCGGACTAGCGGGGAACGAGCAGTACTTC.

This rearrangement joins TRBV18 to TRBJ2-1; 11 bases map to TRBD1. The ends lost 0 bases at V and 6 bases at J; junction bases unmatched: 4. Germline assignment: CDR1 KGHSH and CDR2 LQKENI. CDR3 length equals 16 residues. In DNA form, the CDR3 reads TGTGCCAGCTCACCACCCCTAGGGACAGGGGGCAATGAGCAGTTCTTC. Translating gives CASSPPLGTGGNEQFF.

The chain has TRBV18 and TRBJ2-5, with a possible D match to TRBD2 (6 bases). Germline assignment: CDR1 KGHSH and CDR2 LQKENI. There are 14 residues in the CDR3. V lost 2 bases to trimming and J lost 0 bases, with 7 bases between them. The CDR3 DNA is TGTGCCAGCTCACCAAGGACTAACCAAGAGACCCAGTACTTC. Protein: CASSPRTNQETQYF.

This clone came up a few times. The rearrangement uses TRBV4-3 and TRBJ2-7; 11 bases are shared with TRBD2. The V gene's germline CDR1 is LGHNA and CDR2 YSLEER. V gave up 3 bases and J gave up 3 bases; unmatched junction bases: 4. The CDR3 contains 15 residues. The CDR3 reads CASSQRLAGLYEQYF. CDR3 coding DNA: TGCGCCAGCAGCCAGAGACTAGCGGGGCTCTACGAGCAGTACTTC.

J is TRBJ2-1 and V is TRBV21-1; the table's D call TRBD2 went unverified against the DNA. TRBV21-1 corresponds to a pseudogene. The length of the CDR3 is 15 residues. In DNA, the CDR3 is TGTGCCAGCAGCACCAAAGCTCCGGCACCGCGGGAGCAGTTCTTC. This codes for CASSTKAPAPREQFF.

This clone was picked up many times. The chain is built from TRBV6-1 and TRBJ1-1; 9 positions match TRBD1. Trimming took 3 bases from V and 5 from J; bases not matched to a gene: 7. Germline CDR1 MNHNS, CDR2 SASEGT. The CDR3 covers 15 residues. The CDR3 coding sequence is TGTGCCAGCAGTGAGGAACAGGGGGCGGAAACTGAAGCTTTCTTT. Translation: CASSEEQGAETEAFF.

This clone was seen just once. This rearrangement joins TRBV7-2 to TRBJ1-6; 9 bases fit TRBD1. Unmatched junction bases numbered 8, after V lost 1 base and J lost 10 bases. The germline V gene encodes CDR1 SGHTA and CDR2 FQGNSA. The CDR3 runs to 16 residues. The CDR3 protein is CASSLGGQGNWSPLHF. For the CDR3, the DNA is TGTGCCAGCAGCTTAGGGGGACAGGGTAATTGGTCACCCCTCCACTTT. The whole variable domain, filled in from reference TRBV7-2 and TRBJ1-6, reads GAGVSQSPSNKVTEKGKDVELRCDPISGHTALYWYRQSLGQGLEFLIYFQGNSAPDKSGLPSDRFSAERTGGSVSTLTIQRTQQEDSAVYLCASSLGGQGNWSPLHFGNGTRLTVT.

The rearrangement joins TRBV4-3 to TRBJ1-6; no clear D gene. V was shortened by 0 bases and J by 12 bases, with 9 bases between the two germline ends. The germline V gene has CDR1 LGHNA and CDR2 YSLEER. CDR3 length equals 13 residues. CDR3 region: CASSQDNNLPLHF. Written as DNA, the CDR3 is TGCGCCAGCAGCCAAGATAACAACCTACCCCTCCACTTT.

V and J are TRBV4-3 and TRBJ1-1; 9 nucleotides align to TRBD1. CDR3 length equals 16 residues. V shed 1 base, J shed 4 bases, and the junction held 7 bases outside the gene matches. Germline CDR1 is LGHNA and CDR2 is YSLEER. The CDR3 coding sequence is TGCGCCAGCAGCCAAGCCCTGACAGGGGGGAGCACTGAAGCTTTCTTT. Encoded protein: CASSQALTGGSTEAFF.

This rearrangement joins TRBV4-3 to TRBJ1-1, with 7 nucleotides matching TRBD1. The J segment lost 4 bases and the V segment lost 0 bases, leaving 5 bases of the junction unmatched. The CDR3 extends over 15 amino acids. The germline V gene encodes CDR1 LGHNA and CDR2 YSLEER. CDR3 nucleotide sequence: TGCGCCAGCAGCCAAGATCGCAGGGGGAGCACTGAAGCTTTCTTT. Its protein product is CASSQDRRGSTEAFF.

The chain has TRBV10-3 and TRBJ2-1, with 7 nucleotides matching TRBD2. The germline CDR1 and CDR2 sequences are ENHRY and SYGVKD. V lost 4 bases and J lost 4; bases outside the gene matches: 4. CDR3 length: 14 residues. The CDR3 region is CAISVGGKYNEQFF. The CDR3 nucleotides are TGTGCCATCAGTGTCGGGGGGAAGTACAATGAGCAGTTCTTC.

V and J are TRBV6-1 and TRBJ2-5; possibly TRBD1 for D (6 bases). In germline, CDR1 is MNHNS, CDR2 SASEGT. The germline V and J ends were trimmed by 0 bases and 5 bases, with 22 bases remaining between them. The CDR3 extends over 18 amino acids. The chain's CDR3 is CASSEAPVGTGLWETQYF. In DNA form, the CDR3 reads TGTGCCAGCAGTGAAGCTCCTGTTGGTACAGGGTTGTGGGAGACCCAGTACTTC.

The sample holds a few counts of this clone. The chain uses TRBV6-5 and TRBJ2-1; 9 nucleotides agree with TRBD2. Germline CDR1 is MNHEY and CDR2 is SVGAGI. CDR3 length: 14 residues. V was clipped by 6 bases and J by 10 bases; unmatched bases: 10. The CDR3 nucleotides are TGTGCCAGCAGGCGGGGGGGCCGTGACGGGGAGCAGTTCTTC. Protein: CASRRGGRDGEQFF.

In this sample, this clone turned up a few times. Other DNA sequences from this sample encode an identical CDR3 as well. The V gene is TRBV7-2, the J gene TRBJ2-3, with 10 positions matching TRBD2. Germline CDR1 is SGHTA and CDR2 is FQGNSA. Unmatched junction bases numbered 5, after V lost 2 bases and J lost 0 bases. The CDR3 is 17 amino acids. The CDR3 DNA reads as TGTGCCAGCAGCTTATCTAGCGGGGGCCCTAGCACAGATACGCAGTATTTT. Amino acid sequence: CASSLSSGGPSTDTQYF.

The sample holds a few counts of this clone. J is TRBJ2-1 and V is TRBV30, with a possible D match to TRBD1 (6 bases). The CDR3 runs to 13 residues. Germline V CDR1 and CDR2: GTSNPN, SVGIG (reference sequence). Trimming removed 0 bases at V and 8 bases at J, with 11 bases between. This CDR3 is CAWSVNRVDEQFF. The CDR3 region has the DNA TGTGCCTGGAGTGTGAACAGGGTAGATGAGCAGTTCTTC.

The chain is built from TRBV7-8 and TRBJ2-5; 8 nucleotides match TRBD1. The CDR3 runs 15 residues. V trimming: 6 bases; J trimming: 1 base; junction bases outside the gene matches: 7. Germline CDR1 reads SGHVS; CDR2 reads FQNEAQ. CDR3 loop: CASRDRVGPQETQYF. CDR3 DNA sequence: TGTGCCAGCAGGGACAGGGTGGGACCCCAAGAGACCCAGTACTTC.

DNA of the CDR3: TGTGCCAGCAGCACAGGGGGCCCGACGAGTACTGAAGCTTTCTTT. Translated: CASSTGGPTSTEAFF. The rearrangement uses TRBV7-2 and TRBJ1-1; TRBD1 matches 9 bases. The germline gives CDR1 SGHTA, CDR2 FQGNSA. CDR3 length: 15 amino acids. V dropped 5 bases and J dropped 5; count of bases not matched to a gene: 9.

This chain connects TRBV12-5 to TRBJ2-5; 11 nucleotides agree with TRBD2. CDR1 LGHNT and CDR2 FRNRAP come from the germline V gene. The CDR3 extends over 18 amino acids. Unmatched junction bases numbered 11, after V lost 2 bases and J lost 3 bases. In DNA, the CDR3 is TGTGCTAGTGGTTTGACTCCCGCCACTAGCGGGGGTAAAGAGACCCAGTACTTC. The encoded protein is CASGLTPATSGGKETQYF.

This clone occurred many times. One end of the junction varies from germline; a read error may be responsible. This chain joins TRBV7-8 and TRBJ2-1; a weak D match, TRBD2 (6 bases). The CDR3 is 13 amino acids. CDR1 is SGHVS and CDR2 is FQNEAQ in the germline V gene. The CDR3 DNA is TGTGCCAGCAGCTCTCTCCGGGACGGCGGGGCGATCTTC. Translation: CASSSLRDGGAIF.

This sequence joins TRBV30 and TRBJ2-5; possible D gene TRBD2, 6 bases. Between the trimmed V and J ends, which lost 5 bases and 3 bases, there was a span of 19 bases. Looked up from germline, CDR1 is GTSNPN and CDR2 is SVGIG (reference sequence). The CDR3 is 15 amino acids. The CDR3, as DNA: TGTGCCTGGGATCAAAAACTAGCAGCGAAAGAGACCCAGTACTTC. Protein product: CAWDQKLAAKETQYF. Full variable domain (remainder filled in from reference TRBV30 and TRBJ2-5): SQTIHQWPATLVQPVGSPLSLECTVEGTSNPNLYWYRQAAGRGLQLLFYSVGIGQISSEVPQNLSASRPQDRQFILSSKKLLLSDSGFYLCAWDQKLAAKETQYFGPGTRLLVL.

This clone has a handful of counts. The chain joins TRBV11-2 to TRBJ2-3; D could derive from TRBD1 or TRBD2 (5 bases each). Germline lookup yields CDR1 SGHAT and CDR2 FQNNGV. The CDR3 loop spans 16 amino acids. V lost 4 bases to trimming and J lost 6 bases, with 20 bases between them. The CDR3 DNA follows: TGTGCCAGCAGCTCACGGGGCCCTACGGCCGGGGATACGCAGTATTTT. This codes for CASSSRGPTAGDTQYF.

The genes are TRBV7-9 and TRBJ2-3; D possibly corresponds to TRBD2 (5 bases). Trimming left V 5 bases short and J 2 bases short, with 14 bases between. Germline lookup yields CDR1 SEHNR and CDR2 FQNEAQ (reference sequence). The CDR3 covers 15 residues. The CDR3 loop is CASSPGDYHTDTQYF. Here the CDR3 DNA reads TGTGCCAGCAGCCCCGGAGACTACCACACAGATACGCAGTATTTT.

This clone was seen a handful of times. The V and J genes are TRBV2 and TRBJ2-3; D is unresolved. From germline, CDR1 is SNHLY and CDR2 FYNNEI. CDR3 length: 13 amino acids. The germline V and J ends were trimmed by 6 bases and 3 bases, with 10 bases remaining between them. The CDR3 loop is CASSPLRTDTQYF. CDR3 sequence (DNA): TGTGCCAGCAGCCCCCTGCGTACAGATACGCAGTATTTT.